This T cell receptor (beta chain) came from a study of T cell responses to AZD1222 COVID-19 vaccine. Study-wide results and caveats: The study sampled repertoires only after the peak T cell response. Recipients of AZD1222 seropositive at baseline numbered only 6 or 7. Spike-specific TCR breadth and depth were elevated following two AZD1222 doses.

The method was immunoSEQ multiplex PCR; TCRdb's version includes in-frame clones alone and lacks a portion of them. The sample includes about 130,000 clones, more than 90% of them seen just once. V lost 0 bases and J 4 bases, leaving 6 bases between the germline ends. The V gene's germline CDR1 is LNHDA and CDR2 SQIVND (reference sequence). The CDR3 length is 14 residues. Notes on this clone: What it recognizes is unknown.

The sequence was collected from an adult who received the AZD1222 COVID-19 vaccine. The sample consisted of peripheral blood, taken 28 days after the second AZD1222 dose. The chain joins TRBV19 to TRBJ2-2; no clear D. Here the CDR3 reads CASSIDSTTGELFF. CDR3 sequence (DNA): TGTGCCAGTAGTATAGATAGCACCACCGGGGAGCTGTTTTTT.